Listed here are 8 T cell receptor beta chains from one sample, sequenced in a study of PD-L1 blockade in urothelial cancer. The repertoire was sequenced with immunoSEQ multiplex PCR; TCRdb's copy has only in-frame clones and lacks some. This table has 60,000 to 65,000 clones, about 86% appearing once. Time point: pretreatment peripheral blood. The sequencing here drew on PBMCs, taken around atezolizumab (anti-PD-L1) treatment. All receptors come from a man between 65 and 85 years old with urothelial cancer.

This chain joins TRBV28 and TRBJ1-1; D is uncertain. Germline V lookup: CDR1 MDHEN, CDR2 SYDVKM. The ends were cut back, 6 bases at V and 1 base at J, with 12 bases in the middle. CDR3 length equals 14 residues. The DNA of the CDR3 is TGTGCCAGCAGGTCACCCGCAGGGAACACTGAAGCTTTCTTT. It translates to CASRSPAGNTEAFF.

This clone has just one count. The chain carries TRBV18 and TRBJ1-1; D not certain. V was cut by 3 bases and J by 0 bases, with 14 bases left in between. Germline V lookup: CDR1 KGHSH, CDR2 LQKENI. The CDR3 runs to 16 residues. CDR3: CASSPRSGSVNTEAFF. DNA for the CDR3: TGTGCCAGCTCACCCAGATCCGGGTCAGTGAACACTGAAGCTTTCTTT.

The chain carries TRBV27 and TRBJ2-3, with D possibly TRBD2 on 6 matching bases. V lost 0 bases, J lost 2 bases, and 9 bases lay in between. The CDR3 is 15 amino acids. Per germline, CDR1 MNHEY and CDR2 SMNVEV (reference sequence). CDR3 amino acids: CASSLSGGPTDTQYF. CDR3 bases: TGTGCCAGCAGTTTATCGGGGGGACCCACAGATACGCAGTATTTT.

J is TRBJ2-7 and V is TRBV30; TRBD1 matches 10 bases. The CDR3 totals 19 residues. Germline CDR1 and CDR2: GTSNPN and SVGIG (reference sequence). V dropped 0 bases and J dropped 5; count of bases not matched to a gene: 19. CDR3 amino acids: CAWSVHWRERDRGSDEQYF. CDR3 sequence (DNA): TGTGCCTGGAGTGTACATTGGAGGGAACGGGACAGGGGATCGGACGAGCAGTACTTC. The whole variable domain, remainder taken from reference TRBV30 and TRBJ2-7, is SQTIHQWPATLVQPVGSPLSLECTVEGTSNPNLYWYRQAAGRGLQLLFYSVGIGQISSEVPQNLSASRPQDRQFILSSKKLLLSDSGFYLCAWSVHWRERDRGSDEQYFGPGTRLTVT.

The rearrangement uses TRBV2 and TRBJ1-2; 8 nucleotides align to TRBD1. Germline V gene data show CDR1 as SNHLY and CDR2 as FYNNEI. The CDR3 consists of 15 residues. V gave up 1 base and J gave up 8 bases; unmatched junction bases: 9. CDR3 coding DNA: TGTGCCAGCAGTGAAGGCTGGTCCAGGGGGCCCGGCTACACCTTC. Its translation is CASSEGWSRGPGYTF.

CDR3: CASTLQGDNQPQHF. The DNA of the CDR3 is TGCGCCAGCACCCTACAGGGCGACAATCAGCCCCAGCATTTT. The V and J genes are TRBV23-1 and TRBJ1-5, with D possibly matching TRBD1 (6 bases). TRBV23-1 is labeled an ORF, and its function is uncertain. Trimming stripped 7 bases from V and 3 bases from J, with 13 bases between. The CDR3 is 14 residues long.

The V call is TRBV7-2, the J call TRBJ1-2, with 7 bases that match TRBD1. Germline V gene sequence: CDR1 SGHTA, CDR2 FQGNSA. V lost 3 bases, J lost 0 bases, and 7 bases stayed unmatched. CDR3 length: 16 residues. CDR3 sequence (DNA): TGTGCCAGCAGCTTGGAGACAGGGAACCCTAACTATGGCTACACCTTC. Residues: CASSLETGNPNYGYTF. Together with reference TRBV7-2 and TRBJ1-2, the CDR3 gives the full variable domain: GAGVSQSPSNKVTEKGKDVELRCDPISGHTALYWYRQSLGQGLEFLIYFQGNSAPDKSGLPSDRFSAERTGGSVSTLTIQRTQQEDSAVYLCASSLETGNPNYGYTFGSGTRLTVV.

The chain links TRBV10-3 to TRBJ2-2; D ambiguous. CDR1 and CDR2 from the germline V gene are ENHRY and SYGVKD. The CDR3 sequence is 12 residues long. The V and J ends lost 4 bases and 5 bases respectively, with 5 bases between them. The CDR3 protein is CAISGLTGELFF. As DNA, the CDR3 is TGTGCCATCAGTGGTCTAACCGGGGAGCTGTTTTTT.